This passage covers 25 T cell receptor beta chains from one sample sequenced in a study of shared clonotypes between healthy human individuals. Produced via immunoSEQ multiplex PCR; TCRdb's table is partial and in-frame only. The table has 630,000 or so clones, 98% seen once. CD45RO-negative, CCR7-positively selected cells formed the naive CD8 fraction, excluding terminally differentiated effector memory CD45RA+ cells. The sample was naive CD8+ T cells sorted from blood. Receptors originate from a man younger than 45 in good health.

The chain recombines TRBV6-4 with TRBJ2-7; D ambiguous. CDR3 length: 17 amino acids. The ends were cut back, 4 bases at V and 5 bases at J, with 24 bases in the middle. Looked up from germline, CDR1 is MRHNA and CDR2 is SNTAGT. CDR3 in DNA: TGTGCCAGCAGTGCCCCGTATGGTAGAACCTGGGGAAACGAGCAGTACTTC. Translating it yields CASSAPYGRTWGNEQYF.

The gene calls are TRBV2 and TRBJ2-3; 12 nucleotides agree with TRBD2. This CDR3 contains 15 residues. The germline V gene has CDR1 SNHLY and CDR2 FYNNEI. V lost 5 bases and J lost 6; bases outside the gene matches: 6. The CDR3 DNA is TGTGCCAGCAGTACGACTAGCGGGAGTTGGGATACGCAGTATTTT. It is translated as CASSTTSGSWDTQYF.

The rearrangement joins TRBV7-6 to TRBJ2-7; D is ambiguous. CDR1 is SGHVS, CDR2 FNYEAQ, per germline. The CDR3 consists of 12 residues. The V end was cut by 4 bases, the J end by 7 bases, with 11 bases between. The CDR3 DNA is TGTGCCAGCAGCTCTGCCCTTGAGGAGCAGTACTTC. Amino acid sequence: CASSSALEEQYF.

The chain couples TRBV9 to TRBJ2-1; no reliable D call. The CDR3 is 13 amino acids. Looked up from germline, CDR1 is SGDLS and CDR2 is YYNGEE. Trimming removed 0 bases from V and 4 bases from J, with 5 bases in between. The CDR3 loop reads CASSVDGYNEQFF. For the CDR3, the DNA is TGTGCCAGCAGCGTAGACGGTTACAATGAGCAGTTCTTC.

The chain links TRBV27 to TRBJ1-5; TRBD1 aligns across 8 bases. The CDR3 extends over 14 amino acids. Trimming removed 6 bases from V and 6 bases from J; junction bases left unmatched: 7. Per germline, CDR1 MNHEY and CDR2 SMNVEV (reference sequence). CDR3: CASRSAGGGQPQHF. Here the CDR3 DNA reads TGTGCCAGCAGATCCGCAGGGGGCGGTCAGCCCCAGCATTTT.

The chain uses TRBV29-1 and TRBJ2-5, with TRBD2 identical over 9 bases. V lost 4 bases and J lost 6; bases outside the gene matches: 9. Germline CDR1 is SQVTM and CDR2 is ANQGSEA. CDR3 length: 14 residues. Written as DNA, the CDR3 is TGCAGCGTTGGTGGTAGCGGGGGCCGGCAGACCCAGTACTTC. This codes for CSVGGSGGRQTQYF.

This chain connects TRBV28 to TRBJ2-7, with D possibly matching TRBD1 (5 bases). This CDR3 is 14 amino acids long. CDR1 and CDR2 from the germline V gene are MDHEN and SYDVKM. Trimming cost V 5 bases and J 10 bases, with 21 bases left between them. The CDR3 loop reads CASSPSGRAREQYF. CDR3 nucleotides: TGTGCCAGCAGTCCCTCAGGCCGTGCCAGGGAACAGTACTTC.

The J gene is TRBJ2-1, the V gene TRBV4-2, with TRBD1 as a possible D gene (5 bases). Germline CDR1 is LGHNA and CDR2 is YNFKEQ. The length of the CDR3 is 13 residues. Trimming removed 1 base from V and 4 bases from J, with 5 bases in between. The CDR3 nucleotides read TGTGCCAGCAGCCAAGCAGGGTACAATGAGCAGTTCTTC. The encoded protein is CASSQAGYNEQFF.

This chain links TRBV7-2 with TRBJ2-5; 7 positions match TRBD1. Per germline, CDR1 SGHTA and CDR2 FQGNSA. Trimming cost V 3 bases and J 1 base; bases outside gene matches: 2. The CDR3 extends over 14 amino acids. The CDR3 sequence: CASSFRDSQETQYF. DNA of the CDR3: TGTGCCAGCAGCTTCCGGGACAGCCAAGAGACCCAGTACTTC.

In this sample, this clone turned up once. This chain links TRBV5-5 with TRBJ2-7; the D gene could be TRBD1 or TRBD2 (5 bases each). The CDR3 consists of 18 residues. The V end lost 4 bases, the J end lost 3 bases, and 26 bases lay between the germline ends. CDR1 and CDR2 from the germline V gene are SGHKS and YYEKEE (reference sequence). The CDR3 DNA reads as TGTGCCAGCAGCCGTTACGCCTTTAGGGACCCGAACTACTACGAGCAGTACTTC. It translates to CASSRYAFRDPNYYEQYF.

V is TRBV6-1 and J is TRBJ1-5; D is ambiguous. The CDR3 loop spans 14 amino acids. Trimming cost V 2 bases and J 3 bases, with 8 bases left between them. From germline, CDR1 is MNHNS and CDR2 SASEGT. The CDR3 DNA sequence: TGTGCCAGCAGTGAACAGGACGTCAATCAGCCCCAGCATTTT. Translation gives CASSEQDVNQPQHF.

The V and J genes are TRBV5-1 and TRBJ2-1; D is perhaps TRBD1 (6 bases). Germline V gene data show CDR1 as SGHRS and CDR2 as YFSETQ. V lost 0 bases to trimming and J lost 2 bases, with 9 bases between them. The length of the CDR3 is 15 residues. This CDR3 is CASSLEDRTYNEQFF. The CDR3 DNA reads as TGCGCCAGCAGCTTGGAAGACAGGACCTACAATGAGCAGTTCTTC. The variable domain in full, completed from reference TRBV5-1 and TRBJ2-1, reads KAGVTQTPRYLIKTRGQQVTLSCSPISGHRSVSWYQQTPGQGLQFLFEYFSETQRNKGNFPGRFSGRQFSNSRSEMNVSTLELGDSALYLCASSLEDRTYNEQFFGPGTRLTVL.

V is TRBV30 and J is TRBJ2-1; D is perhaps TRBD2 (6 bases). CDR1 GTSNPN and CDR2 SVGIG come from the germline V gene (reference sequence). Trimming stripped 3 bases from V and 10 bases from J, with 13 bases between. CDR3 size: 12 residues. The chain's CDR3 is CAWRPWGEEQFF. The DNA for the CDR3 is TGTGCCTGGAGGCCCTGGGGGGAGGAGCAGTTCTTC.

CDR3 coding DNA: TGTGCCAGCAGCCCTGGACAGATGAACACTGAAGCTTTCTTT. Amino acid sequence: CASSPGQMNTEAFF. The chain couples TRBV5-4 to TRBJ1-1, with D perhaps TRBD1 (6 bases). This CDR3 has 14 amino acids. Trimming removed 4 bases at V and 0 bases at J, with 10 bases between. Germline assignment: CDR1 SGHNT and CDR2 YYREEE (reference sequence).

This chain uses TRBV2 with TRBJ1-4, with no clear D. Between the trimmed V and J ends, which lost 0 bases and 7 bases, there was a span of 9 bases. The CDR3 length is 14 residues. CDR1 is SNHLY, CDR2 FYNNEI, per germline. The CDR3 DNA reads TGTGCCAGCAGTGAAGCGGGAGGCGGTGAAAAACTGTTTTTT. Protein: CASSEAGGGEKLFF. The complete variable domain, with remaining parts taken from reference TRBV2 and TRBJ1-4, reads EPEVTQTPSHQVTQMGQEVILRCVPISNHLYFYWYRQILGQKVEFLVSFYNNEISEKSEIFDDQFSVERPDGSNFTLKIRSTKLEDSAMYFCASSEAGGGEKLFFGSGTQLSVL.

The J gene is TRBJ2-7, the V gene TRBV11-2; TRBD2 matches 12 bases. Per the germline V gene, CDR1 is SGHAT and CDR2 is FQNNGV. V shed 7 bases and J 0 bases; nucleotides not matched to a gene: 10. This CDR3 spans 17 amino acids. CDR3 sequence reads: CASTQSLAGGPSYEQYF. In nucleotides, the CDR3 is TGTGCCAGCACCCAGTCCCTAGCGGGAGGGCCCTCCTACGAGCAGTACTTC.

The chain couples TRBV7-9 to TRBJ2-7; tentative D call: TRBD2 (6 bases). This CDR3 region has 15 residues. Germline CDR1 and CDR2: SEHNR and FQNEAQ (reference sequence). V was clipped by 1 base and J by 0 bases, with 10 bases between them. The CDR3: CASSLVRGSSYEQYF. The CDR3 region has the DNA TGTGCCAGCAGCTTAGTCCGGGGGAGCTCCTACGAGCAGTACTTC.

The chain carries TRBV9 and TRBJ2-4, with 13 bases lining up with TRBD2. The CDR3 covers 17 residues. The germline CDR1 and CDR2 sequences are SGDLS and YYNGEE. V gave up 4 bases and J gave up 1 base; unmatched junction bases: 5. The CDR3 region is CASSSPGLAGAKNIQYF. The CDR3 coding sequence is TGTGCCAGCAGCTCCCCGGGACTAGCGGGGGCCAAAAACATTCAGTACTTC.

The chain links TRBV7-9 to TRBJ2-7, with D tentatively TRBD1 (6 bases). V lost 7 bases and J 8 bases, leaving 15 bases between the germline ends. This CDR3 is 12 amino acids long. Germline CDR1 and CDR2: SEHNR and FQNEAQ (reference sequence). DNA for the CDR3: TGTGCCAGCACCCAGGGGCCCCTCCAGCAGTACTTC. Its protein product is CASTQGPLQQYF.

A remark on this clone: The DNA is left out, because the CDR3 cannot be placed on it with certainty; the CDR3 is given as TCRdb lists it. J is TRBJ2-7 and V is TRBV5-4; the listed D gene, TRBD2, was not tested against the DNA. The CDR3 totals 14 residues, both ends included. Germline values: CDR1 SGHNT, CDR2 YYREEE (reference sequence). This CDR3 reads CASSFGPGVNEQYF.

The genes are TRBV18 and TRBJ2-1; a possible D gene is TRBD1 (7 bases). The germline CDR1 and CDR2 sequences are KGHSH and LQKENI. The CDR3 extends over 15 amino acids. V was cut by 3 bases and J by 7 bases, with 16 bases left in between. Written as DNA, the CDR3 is TGTGCCAGCTCACCCCTCGACAGGGAGGTGAATGAGCAGTTCTTC. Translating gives CASSPLDREVNEQFF.

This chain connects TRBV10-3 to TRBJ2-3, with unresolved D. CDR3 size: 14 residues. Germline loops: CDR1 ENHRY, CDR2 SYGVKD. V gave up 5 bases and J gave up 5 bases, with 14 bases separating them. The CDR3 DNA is TGTGCCATCAGTCAGGTCACCTCTGTAGATACGCAGTATTTT. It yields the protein CAISQVTSVDTQYF.

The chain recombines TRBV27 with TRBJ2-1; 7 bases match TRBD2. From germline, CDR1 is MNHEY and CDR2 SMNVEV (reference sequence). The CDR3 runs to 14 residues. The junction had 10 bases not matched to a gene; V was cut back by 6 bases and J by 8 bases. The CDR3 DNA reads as TGTGCCAGCAGCCTTTTAAGTGGGAGGGATGAGCAGTTCTTC. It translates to CASSLLSGRDEQFF.

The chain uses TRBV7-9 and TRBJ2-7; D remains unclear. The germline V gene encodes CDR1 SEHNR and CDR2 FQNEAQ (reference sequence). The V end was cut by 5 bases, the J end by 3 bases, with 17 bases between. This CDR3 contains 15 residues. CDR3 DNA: TGTGCCAGCAGCCCCCTGGGCGGAGAAATCTACGAGCAGTACTTC. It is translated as CASSPLGGEIYEQYF.

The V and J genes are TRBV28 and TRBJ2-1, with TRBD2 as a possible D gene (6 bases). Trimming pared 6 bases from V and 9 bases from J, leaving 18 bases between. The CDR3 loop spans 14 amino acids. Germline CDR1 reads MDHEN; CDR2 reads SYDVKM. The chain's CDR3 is CASSSRLVSFEQFF. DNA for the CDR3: TGTGCCAGCAGCTCCCGACTAGTTTCTTTTGAGCAGTTCTTC.